What follows describes a single T cell receptor (beta chain). Its specificity is not known. A primer matching the constant region was used to make TCR beta cDNA from about 500 ng of total RNA. For TCR beta, libraries were produced by three nested multiplex PCR rounds using slightly modified ARM-PCR. With TRBV1-TRBV30 forward primers and a C-beta reverse primer, the first two PCR rounds were run for approximately 10 cycles each. TCRdb reprocessed the multiplex PCR reads via MiXCR and lists one record per CDR3 protein. The sample lists about 200,000 distinct CDR3 sequences; 65% were seen once. Out of unsorted whole blood came the blood RNA, and germline DNA was extracted as well. V was clipped by 1 base and J by 12 bases, with 28 bases between them. CDR1 and CDR2 from the germline V gene are SGHNT and YENEEA. This CDR3 has 18 residues. This specimen belongs to a study of tumor-infiltrating lymphocytes in primary liver carcinoma. About the study: By surgical resection, the patients were treated for their primary liver carcinoma. Findings and limits, study-wide: Tumor region pairs shared more overlap than did tumor-adjacent and tumor-blood pairs. Tumor specimens were characterized by a significantly higher top-250-clone fraction than blood (p = 0.039).

This clonotype was sampled from a woman in her sixties or seventies with primary liver carcinoma and hepatitis B virus infection. The rearrangement links TRBV11-3 to TRBJ2-1, with D perhaps matching TRBD2 (5 bases). The sample consisted of peripheral blood. The CDR3 bases are TGTGCCAGCAGCTTAGGTCAAGGCGGGTGGGCCGGCTACAAAGGGCAGTTCTTC. Amino acids: CASSLGQGGWAGYKGQFF. The variable domain in full, with the rest retrieved from reference TRBV11-3 and TRBJ2-1, is EAGVVQSPRYKIIEKKQPVAFWCNPISGHNTLYWYLQNLGQGPELLIRYENEEAVDDSQLPKDRFSAERLKGVDSTLKIQPAELGDSAVYLCASSLGQGGWAGYKGQFFGPGTRLTVL.